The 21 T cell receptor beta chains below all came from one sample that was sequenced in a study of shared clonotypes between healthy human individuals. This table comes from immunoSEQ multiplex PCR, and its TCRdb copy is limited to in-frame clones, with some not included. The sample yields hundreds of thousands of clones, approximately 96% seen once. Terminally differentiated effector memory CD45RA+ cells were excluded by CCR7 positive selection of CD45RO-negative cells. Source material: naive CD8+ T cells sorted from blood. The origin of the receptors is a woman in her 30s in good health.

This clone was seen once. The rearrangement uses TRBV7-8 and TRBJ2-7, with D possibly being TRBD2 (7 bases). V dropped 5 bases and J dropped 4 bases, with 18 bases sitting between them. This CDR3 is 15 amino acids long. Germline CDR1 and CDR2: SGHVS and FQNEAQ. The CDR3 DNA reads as TGTGCCAGCAGCCCAGAGGCGGAGGGGGGGTACGAGCAGTACTTC. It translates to CASSPEAEGGYEQYF.

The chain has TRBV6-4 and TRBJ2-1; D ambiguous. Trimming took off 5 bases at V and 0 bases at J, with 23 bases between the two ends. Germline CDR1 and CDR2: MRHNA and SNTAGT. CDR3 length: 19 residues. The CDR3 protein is CASSSPGPDARSSYNEQFF. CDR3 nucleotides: TGTGCCAGCAGTTCACCGGGTCCAGACGCTAGGAGCTCCTACAATGAGCAGTTCTTC.

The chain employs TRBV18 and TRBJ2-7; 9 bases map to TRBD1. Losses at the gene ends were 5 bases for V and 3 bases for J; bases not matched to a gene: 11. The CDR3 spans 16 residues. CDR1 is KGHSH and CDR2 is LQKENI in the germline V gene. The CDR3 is CASSTGGGIGYYEQYF. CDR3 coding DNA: TGTGCCAGCTCAACAGGGGGCGGGATAGGTTACTACGAGCAGTACTTC.

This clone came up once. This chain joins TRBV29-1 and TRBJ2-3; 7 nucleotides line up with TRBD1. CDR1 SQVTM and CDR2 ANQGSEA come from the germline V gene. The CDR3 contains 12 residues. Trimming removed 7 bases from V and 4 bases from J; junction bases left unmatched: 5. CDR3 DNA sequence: TGCAGCGAAAGGGGGCGCGCAGATACGCAGTATTTT. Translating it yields CSERGRADTQYF.

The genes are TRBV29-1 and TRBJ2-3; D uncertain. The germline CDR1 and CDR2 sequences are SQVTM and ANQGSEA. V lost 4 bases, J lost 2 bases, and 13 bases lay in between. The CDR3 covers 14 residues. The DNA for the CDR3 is TGCAGCGTTGTAGGGCTACTGTACACAGATACGCAGTATTTT. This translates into CSVVGLLYTDTQYF.

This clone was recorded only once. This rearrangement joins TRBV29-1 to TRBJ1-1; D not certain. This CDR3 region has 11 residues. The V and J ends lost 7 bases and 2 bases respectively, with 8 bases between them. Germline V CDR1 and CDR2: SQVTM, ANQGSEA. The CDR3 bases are TGCAGCGCTGCAGGAAACACTGAAGCTTTCTTT. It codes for CSAAGNTEAFF.

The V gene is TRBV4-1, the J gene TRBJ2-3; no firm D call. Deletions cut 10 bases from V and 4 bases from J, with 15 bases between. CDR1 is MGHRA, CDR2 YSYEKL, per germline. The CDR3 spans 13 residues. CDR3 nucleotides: TGCGCCATCGGACCCCCTCTTGCAGATACGCAGTATTTT. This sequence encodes CAIGPPLADTQYF.

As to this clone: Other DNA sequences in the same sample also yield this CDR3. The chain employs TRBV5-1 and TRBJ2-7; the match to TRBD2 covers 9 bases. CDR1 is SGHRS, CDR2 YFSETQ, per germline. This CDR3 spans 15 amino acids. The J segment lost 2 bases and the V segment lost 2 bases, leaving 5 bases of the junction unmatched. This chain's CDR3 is CASSLGASGTYEQYF. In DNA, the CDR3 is TGCGCCAGCAGCTTAGGGGCTAGCGGGACCTACGAGCAGTACTTC.

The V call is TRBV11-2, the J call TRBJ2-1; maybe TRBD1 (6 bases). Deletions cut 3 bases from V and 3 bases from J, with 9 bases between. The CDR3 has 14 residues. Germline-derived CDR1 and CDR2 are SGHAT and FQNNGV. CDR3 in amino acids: CASSFGGHYNEQFF. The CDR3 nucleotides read TGTGCCAGCAGCTTTGGGGGCCACTACAATGAGCAGTTCTTC.

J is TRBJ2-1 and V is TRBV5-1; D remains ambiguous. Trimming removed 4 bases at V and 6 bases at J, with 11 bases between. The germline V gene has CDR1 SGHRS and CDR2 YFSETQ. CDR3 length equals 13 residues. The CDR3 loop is CASSLGRPNEQFF. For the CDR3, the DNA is TGCGCCAGCAGCCTCGGACGCCCCAATGAGCAGTTCTTC.

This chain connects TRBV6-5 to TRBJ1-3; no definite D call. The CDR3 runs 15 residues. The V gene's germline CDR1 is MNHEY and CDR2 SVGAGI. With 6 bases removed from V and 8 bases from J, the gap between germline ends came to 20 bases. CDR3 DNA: TGTGCCAGCAGGCCCAATGGGGATATCGGGTACACCATATATTTT. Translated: CASRPNGDIGYTIYF.

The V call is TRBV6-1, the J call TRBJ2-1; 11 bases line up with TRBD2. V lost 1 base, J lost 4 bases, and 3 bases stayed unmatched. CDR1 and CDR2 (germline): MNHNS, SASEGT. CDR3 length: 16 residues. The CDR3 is CASSEGLAGYYNEQFF. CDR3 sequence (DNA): TGTGCCAGCAGTGAAGGACTAGCGGGATATTACAATGAGCAGTTCTTC.

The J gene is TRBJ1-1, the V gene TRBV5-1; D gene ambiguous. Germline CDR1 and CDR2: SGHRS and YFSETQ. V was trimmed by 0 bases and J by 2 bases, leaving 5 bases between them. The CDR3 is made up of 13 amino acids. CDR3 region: CASSLDRNTEAFF. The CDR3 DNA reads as TGCGCCAGCAGCTTGGACCGTAACACTGAAGCTTTCTTT.

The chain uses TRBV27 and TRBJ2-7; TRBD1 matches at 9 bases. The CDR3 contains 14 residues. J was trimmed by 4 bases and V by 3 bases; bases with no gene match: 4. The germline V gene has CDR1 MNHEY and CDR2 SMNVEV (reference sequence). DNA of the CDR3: TGTGCCAGCAGTTTGAGGGACAGGGCTTACGAGCAGTACTTC. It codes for CASSLRDRAYEQYF.

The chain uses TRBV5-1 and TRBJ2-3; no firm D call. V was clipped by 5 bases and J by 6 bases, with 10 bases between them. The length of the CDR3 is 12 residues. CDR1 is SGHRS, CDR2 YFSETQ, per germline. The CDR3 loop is CASRQKPDTQYF. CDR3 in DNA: TGCGCCAGCAGACAGAAACCGGATACGCAGTATTTT.

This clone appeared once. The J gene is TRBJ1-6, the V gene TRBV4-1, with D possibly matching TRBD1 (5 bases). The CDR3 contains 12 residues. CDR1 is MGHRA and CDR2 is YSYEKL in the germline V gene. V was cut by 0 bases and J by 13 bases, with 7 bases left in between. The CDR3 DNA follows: TGCGCCAGCAGCCAAGATAGGGGCCCCCTCCACTTT. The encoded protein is CASSQDRGPLHF.

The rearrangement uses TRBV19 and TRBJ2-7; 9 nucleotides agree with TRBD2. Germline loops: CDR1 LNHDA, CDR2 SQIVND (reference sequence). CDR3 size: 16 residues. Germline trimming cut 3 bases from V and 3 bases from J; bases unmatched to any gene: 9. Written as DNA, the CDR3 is TGTGCCAGTAGTATTGAAAATAGCGGGAGAGTCTACGAGCAGTACTTC. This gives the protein CASSIENSGRVYEQYF. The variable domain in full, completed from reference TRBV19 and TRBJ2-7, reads DGGITQSPKYLFRKEGQNVTLSCEQNLNHDAMYWYRQDPGQGLRLIYYSQIVNDFQKGDIAEGYSVSREKKESFPLTVTSAQKNPTAFYLCASSIENSGRVYEQYFGPGTRLTVT.

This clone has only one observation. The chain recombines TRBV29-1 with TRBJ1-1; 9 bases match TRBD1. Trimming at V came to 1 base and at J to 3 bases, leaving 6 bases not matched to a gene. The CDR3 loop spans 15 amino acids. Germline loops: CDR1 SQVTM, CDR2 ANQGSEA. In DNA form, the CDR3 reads TGCAGCGTTGAAGTTATCAGGACAGGGGACACTGAAGCTTTCTTT. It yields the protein CSVEVIRTGDTEAFF.

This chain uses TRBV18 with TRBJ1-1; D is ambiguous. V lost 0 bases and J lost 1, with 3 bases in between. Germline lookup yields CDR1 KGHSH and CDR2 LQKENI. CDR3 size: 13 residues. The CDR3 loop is CASSPPQNTEAFF. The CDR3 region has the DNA TGTGCCAGCTCACCACCTCAGAACACTGAAGCTTTCTTT.

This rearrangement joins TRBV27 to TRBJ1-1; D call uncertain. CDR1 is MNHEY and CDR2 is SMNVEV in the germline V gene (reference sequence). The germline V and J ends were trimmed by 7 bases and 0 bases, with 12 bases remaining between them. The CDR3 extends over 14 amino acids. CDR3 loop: CASNSLWMNTEAFF. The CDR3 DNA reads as TGTGCCAGCAACTCCCTATGGATGAACACTGAAGCTTTCTTT.

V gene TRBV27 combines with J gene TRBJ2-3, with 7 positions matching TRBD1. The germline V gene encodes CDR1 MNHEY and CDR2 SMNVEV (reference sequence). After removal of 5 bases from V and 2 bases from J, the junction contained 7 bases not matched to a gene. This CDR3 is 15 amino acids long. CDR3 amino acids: CASSPTGIYTDTQYF. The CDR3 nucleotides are TGTGCCAGCAGTCCGACAGGGATATACACAGATACGCAGTATTTT.